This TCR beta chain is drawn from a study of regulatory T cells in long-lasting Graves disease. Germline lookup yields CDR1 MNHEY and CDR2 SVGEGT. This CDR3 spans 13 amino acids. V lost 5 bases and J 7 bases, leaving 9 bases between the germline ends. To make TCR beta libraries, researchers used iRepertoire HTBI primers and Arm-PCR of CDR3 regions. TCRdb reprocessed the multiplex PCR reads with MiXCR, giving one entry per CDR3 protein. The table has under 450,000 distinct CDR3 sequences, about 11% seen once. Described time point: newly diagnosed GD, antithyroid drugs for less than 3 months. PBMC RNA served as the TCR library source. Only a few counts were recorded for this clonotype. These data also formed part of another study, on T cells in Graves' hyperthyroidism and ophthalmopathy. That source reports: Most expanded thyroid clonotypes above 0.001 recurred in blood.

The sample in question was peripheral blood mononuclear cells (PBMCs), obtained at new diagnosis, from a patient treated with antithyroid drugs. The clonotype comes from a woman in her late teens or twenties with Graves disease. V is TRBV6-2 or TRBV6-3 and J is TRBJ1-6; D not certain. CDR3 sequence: CASSILGNSPLHF. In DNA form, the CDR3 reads TGTGCCAGCAGTATATTAGGGAATTCACCCCTCCACTTT.